The clone carrying this TCR beta chain has just a few counts. Regions amplified from RNA transcripts were the TCR beta CDR3 regions. First-round RT-PCR targeting the TCR CDR3 was performed with the HTBI primer set. TCRdb used MiXCR to reprocess the multiplex PCR reads, holding one entry per CDR3 protein. The table has 270,000 or so distinct CDR3 sequences, around 15% seen once. This specimen belongs to a study of T cells in Graves' hyperthyroidism and ophthalmopathy. CDR1 is ENHRY, CDR2 SYGVKD, per germline. V dropped 1 base and J dropped 7 bases, with 13 bases sitting between them. The CDR3 runs to 15 residues.

The chain uses TRBV10-3 and TRBJ2-2, with D tentatively TRBD1 (6 bases). The receptor comes from a woman in her fifties or sixties with Graves' hyperthyroidism that later progressed to Graves' ophthalmopathy. Sequenced: blood. The CDR3 is CAISELAGADGELFF. For the CDR3, the DNA is TGTGCCATCAGTGAGTTGGCAGGGGCGGACGGGGAGCTGTTTTTT.